These T cell receptor beta chains were read from a single sample in a study of CD8+CD57+ T cells in acquired aplastic anemia. MiXCR was run by TCRdb on the reads, yielding one entry per CDR3 protein. The table has about 160,000 distinct CDR3 sequences, 60% to 80% seen once; the top ten hold more than 35%. The material sequenced was sorted CD4+, CD8+, or CD8+CD57+ T cells (not recorded which) from PBMCs. These receptors were taken from a human donor with aplastic anemia. Each CDR3 is given with its conserved first and last residue. The D gene is left open where the match is weak. Some rows have no size entry. The others give once, few or many, or a class for an expanded clone.

clone size,D gene,J gene,V gene,CDR3 protein,CDR3 DNA
-,TRBD1,TRBJ2-7,TRBV15,CATSETGSYEQYF,TGTGCCACCAGCGAGACAGGGTCCTACGAGCAGTACTTC
-,-,TRBJ2-7,TRBV5-5,CASSLPPPQAPRQYF,TGTGCCAGCAGCTTGCCCCCCCCACAGGCTCCTCGGCAGTACTTC
-,-,TRBJ2-3,TRBV2,CAGTTDTQYF,TGTGCCGGCACCACAGATACGCAGTATTTT
-,TRBD1,TRBJ2-7,TRBV10-1,CATGDRGFEQYF,TGCGCCACCGGGGACAGGGGATTCGAGCAGTACTTC
-,-,TRBJ2-3,TRBV19,CASSILGAQRTDTQYF,TGTGCCAGTAGTATTCTCGGGGCTCAGCGGACAGATACGCAGTATTTT
-,-,TRBJ1-5,TRBV4-1,CASSQVRDRNQPQHF,TGCGCCAGCAGCCAAGTGAGAGATCGGAATCAGCCCCAGCATTTT
-,TRBD1,TRBJ2-7,TRBV7-2,CASSQDLRQGTYEQYF,TGTGCCAGCAGCCAAGATCTCAGACAGGGAACCTACGAGCAGTACTTC
-,TRBD2,TRBJ2-3,TRBV20-1,CSARDWGGTSTDTQYF,TGCAGTGCTAGAGATTGGGGGGGAACTAGCACAGATACGCAGTATTTT
-,-,TRBJ2-3,TRBV7-9,CASGSGAVADTQYF,TGTGCCAGCGGGTCAGGCGCGGTGGCAGATACGCAGTATTTT
-,-,TRBJ1-1,TRBV19,CASSMGRNTEAFF,TGTGCCAGTAGTATGGGTAGGAACACTGAAGCTTTCTTT
-,TRBD1,TRBJ1-5,TRBV5-6,CASSADRNQPQHF,TGTGCCAGCAGCGCGGACAGGAATCAGCCCCAGCATTTT
many,-,TRBJ2-7,TRBV5-8,CASSLGDNAYEQYF,TGTGCCAGCAGCTTGGGGGACAACGCCTACGAGCAGTACTTC
-,-,TRBJ1-1,TRBV20-1,CSASGEVNTEAFF,TGCAGTGCCTCCGGGGAAGTTAACACTGAAGCTTTCTTT
-,TRBD2,TRBJ2-2,TRBV13,CASSRLGLAETGELFF,TGTGCCAGCAGCCGGCTGGGACTAGCGGAAACCGGGGAGCTGTTTTTT
-,TRBD1,TRBJ1-5,TRBV12-3/TRBV12-4,CASSSSLDRSHSNQPQHF,TGTGCCAGCAGTTCGTCCCTGGACAGGAGTCATAGCAATCAGCCCCAGCATTTT
-,TRBD1,TRBJ2-5,TRBV15,CATRDRGGEETQYF,TGTGCCACCAGGGACAGGGGAGGGGAAGAGACCCAGTACTTC
-,-,TRBJ2-3,TRBV15,CATSSTQGDRLWDTQYF,TGTGCCACCAGCAGCACACAAGGCGACAGGCTTTGGGATACGCAGTATTTT
-,-,TRBJ2-3,TRBV5-1,CASSSRPGSTDTQYF,TGCGCCAGCAGCTCACGGCCAGGGAGCACAGATACGCAGTATTTT
-,TRBD1,TRBJ2-7,TRBV7-9,CASSPGTGPYEQYF,TGTGCCAGCAGCCCCGGGACAGGGCCCTACGAGCAGTACTTC
-,-,TRBJ2-2,TRBV9,CASSVALEGELFF,TGTGCCAGCAGCGTAGCGTTAGAGGGGGAGCTGTTTTTT
many,-,TRBJ1-2,TRBV12-3/TRBV12-4,CASSLYPDQRDGYTF,TGTGCCAGCAGTTTATATCCCGACCAGCGGGATGGCTACACCTTC
-,-,TRBJ1-1,TRBV25-1,CASSLTSTGRNTEAFF,TGTGCCAGCAGCCTTACGTCGACAGGCCGGAACACTGAAGCTTTCTTT
-,-,TRBJ1-3,TRBV10-3,CASSPASSGNTIYF,TGTGCCAGCTCACCAGCCTCCTCTGGAAACACCATATATTTT
-,-,TRBJ2-1,TRBV12-3/TRBV12-4,CATSRFPSYNEQFF,TGTGCCACTTCCAGATTCCCCTCCTACAATGAGCAGTTCTTC
-,-,TRBJ1-5,TRBV20-1,CSAHQPAAMPTSSTSGQHF,-
-,-,TRBJ1-2,TRBV7-6,CASSTRPTGIAYGYTF,TGTGCCAGCAGCACACGCCCAACCGGGATAGCCTATGGCTACACCTTC
once,TRBD1,TRBJ1-2,TRBV7-3,CASSPGQFPLNGGYTF,TGTGCCAGCAGCCCGGGACAGTTTCCTCTCAATGGTGGCTACACCTTC
-,-,TRBJ1-1,TRBV5-6,CASSLGNSLVAFF,TGTGCCAGCAGCTTGGGAAACAGTCTTGTAGCTTTCTTT
-,-,TRBJ2-3,TRBV7-9,CASGLDGGISTDTQYF,TGTGCCAGCGGCTTAGACGGCGGAATCAGCACAGATACGCAGTATTTT
-,-,TRBJ2-1,TRBV5-1,CASSRRRDSSYNEQFF,TGCGCCAGCAGCCGACGCCGGGACTCCTCCTACAATGAGCAGTTCTTC
few,-,TRBJ2-7,TRBV19,CASSIDQGSTYEQYF,TGTGCCAGTAGTATAGATCAGGGGTCCACCTACGAGCAGTACTTC
-,TRBD2,TRBJ2-7,TRBV7-2,CASSLLRGGAYEQYF,TGTGCCAGCAGCTTGCTACGGGGGGGTGCCTACGAGCAGTACTTC
once,-,TRBJ2-3,TRBV7-2,CASSYDGGEQYF,TGCGCCAGCAGCTATGACGGGGGTGAGCAGTATTTT
-,-,TRBJ1-1,TRBV20-1,CSATRQEDTEAFF,TGCAGTGCTACTAGACAGGAGGACACTGAAGCTTTCTTT
few,-,TRBJ2-5,TRBV24-1,CATSDHGVGRKETQYF,TGTGCCACCAGTGACCACGGCGTGGGGAGGAAAGAGACCCAGTACTTC
many,-,TRBJ1-2,TRBV7-9,CASSLNYGYTF,TGTGCCAGCAGCTTAAACTATGGCTACACCTTC
-,-,TRBJ1-1,TRBV19,CASSIETPNTEAFF,TGTGCCAGTAGTATCGAGACACCGAACACTGAAGCTTTCTTT
few,-,TRBJ2-5,TRBV7-8,CASSLGGRSVQETQYF,TGTGCCAGCAGCTTGGGGGGTCGGAGCGTACAAGAGACCCAGTACTTC
once,-,TRBJ1-1,TRBV7-3,CASSQPGQNTEAFF,TGTGCCAGCAGCCAACCGGGACAGAACACTGAAGCTTTCTTT
-,-,TRBJ2-2,TRBV2,CASSEGVGRGDRFTGELFF,TGTGCCAGCAGTGAAGGGGTAGGCAGGGGGGATCGCTTCACCGGGGAGCTGTTTTTT
few,-,TRBJ2-2,TRBV10-3,CAMRQGGNTGELFF,TGTGCCATGAGGCAGGGGGGGAACACCGGGGAGCTGTTTTTT
-,-,TRBJ2-7,TRBV2,CASSDARRGEQYF,TGTGCCAGCAGTGACGCTAGAAGGGGTGAGCAGTACTTC
many,-,TRBJ1-1,TRBV4-3,CASSQDRTPGAEAFF,TGCGCCAGCAGCCAAGACAGGACCCCCGGGGCTGAAGCTTTCTTT
once,-,TRBJ2-2,TRBV2,CASVTGRNTGELFF,TGTGCCAGCGTAACCGGTCGTAACACCGGGGAGCTGTTTTTT
once,-,TRBJ2-1,TRBV2,CASRDSPLSYNEQFF,TGTGCCAGCAGAGATAGTCCCCTCTCCTACAATGAGCAGTTCTTC
few,-,TRBJ2-2,TRBV2,CASKRTSNTGELFF,TGTGCCAGCAAAAGGACCTCTAACACCGGGGAGCTGTTTTTT
-,TRBD2,TRBJ2-3,TRBV25-1,CASSLAGGQPTQYF,TGTGCCAGCTCATTAGCGGGAGGACAACCTACGCAGTATTTT
-,TRBD1,TRBJ2-7,TRBV7-6,CASSSKGQIYEQYF,TGTGCCAGCAGCTCGAAGGGACAGATCTACGAGCAGTACTTC
-,TRBD2,TRBJ2-3,TRBV7-9,CASSLGAGGSTDTQYF,TGTGCCAGCAGCTTGGGCGCGGGGGGTAGCACAGATACGCAGTATTTT
-,-,TRBJ2-3,TRBV7-3,CASSHGLDVGDTQYF,TGTGCCAGCAGCCACGGACTCGACGTTGGAGATACGCAGTATTTT
once,-,TRBJ2-3,TRBV10-3,CAISGAGAITDTQYF,TGTGCCATCAGTGGGGCTGGGGCAATCACAGATACGCAGTATTTT
-,TRBD2,TRBJ2-2,TRBV9,CASNGLAGYTGELFF,TGTGCCAGCAACGGACTAGCGGGTTACACCGGGGAGCTGTTTTTT
once,TRBD2,TRBJ2-2,TRBV2,CASRASSGGNTGELFF,TGTGCCAGCAGGGCGTCTAGCGGGGGGAACACCGGGGAGCTGTTTTTT
once,-,TRBJ1-1,TRBV5-1,CASCERGGNTEAFF,TGCGCCAGCTGCGAAAGGGGAGGGAACACTGAAGCTTTCTTT
few,TRBD2,TRBJ2-3,TRBV6-4,CARASGGTDTQYF,TGTGCCAGGGCTAGCGGGGGCACAGATACGCAGTATTTT
once,TRBD1,TRBJ2-7,TRBV24-1,CATSDSGTSPTGEEQYF,TGTGCCACCAGTGATTCGGGGACATCGCCGACAGGGGAAGAGCAGTACTTC
-,-,TRBJ2-3,TRBV15,CATSRTGDTQYF,TGTGCCACCAGCCGCACAGGGGATACGCAGTATTTT
-,-,TRBJ2-5,TRBV15,CATSRDGPGSGRRGTQYF,TGTGCCACCAGCAGAGACGGGCCAGGGTCGGGCCGGAGAGGGACCCAGTACTTC